This note documents a single T cell receptor beta chain sequence. This sample stems from a study of cytomegalovirus exposure and HLA in healthy donors. PCR amplification relied on 60 Vbeta primers (plus 13 Jbeta primers). Sequenced by immunoSEQ multiplex PCR; TCRdb stores in-frame clones only, minus some. The sample has about 140,000 clones, roughly 79% seen once; the top ten hold around 1.9%. The V end lost 0 bases, the J end lost 7 bases, and 13 bases lay between the germline ends. The CDR3 runs to 14 residues. Germline-derived CDR1 and CDR2 are SGHTS and YDEGEE. V usage is TRBV5-8 and J usage is TRBJ1-2; D gene unclear. This TCR came from a woman aged 40-49 years in good health and CMV-seronegative. What was sequenced was PBMCs. The CDR3 sequence: CASSLVPRSGGYTF. CDR3 bases: TGTGCCAGCAGCTTGGTTCCTCGATCGGGTGGCTACACCTTC.